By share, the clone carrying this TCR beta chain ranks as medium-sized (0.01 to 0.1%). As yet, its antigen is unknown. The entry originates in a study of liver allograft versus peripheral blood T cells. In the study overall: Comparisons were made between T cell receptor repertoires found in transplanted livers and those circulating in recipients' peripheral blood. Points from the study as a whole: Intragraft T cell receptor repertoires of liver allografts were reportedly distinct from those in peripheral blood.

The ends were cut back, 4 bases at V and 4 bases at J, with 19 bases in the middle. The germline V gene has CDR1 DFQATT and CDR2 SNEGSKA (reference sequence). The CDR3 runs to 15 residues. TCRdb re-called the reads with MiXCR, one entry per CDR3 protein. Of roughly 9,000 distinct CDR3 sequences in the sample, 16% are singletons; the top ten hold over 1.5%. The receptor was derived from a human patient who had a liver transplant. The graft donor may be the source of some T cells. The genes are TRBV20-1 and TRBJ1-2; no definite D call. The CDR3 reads CSAKSTGRTGYGYTF. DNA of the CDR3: TGCAGTGCTAAATCCACCGGTCGGACTGGCTATGGCTACACCTTC.